This TCR beta chain was captured in a study of T cell changes during pregnancy in multiple sclerosis. TCRdb keeps only in-frame clones here, not all; method: immunoSEQ multiplex PCR. The table records some 30,000 clones, roughly 90% of them present only once. This CDR3 region has 17 residues. CDR1 and CDR2 from the germline V gene are PRHDT and FYEKMQ (reference sequence). With V trimmed by 4 bases and J by 3 bases, 10 bases remained unmatched. The material was CD8+ T cells from peripheral blood mononuclear cells, obtained in the second trimester of pregnancy. The chain links TRBV13 to TRBJ2-1; 9 bases are shared with TRBD2. This clonotype was sampled from a female donor with multiple sclerosis, enrolled in a pregnancy study. The CDR3 DNA reads as TGTGCCAGCAGCTCTAATAGCGGGGGCTCCTACTACAATGAGCAGTTCTTC. It encodes CASSSNSGGSYYNEQFF.